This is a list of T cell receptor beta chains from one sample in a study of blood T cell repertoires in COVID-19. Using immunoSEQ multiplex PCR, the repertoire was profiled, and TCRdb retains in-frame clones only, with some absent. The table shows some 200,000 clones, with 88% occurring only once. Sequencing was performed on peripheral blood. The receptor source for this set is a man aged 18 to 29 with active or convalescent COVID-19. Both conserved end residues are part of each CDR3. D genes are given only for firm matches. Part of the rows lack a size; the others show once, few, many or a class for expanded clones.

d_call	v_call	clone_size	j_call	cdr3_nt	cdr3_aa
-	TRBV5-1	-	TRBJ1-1	TGCGCCACCTCCCACGCGGGGAGAGGTAACACTGAAGCTTTCTTT	CATSHAGRGNTEAFF
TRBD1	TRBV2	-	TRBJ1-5	TGTGCCAGCAGTGAGACGGACAGGGCCTATCAGCCCCAGCATTTT	CASSETDRAYQPQHF
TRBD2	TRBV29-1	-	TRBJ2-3	TGCAGCGTCGCCGCTAGCGGGGGCACAGATACGCAGTATTTT	CSVAASGGTDTQYF
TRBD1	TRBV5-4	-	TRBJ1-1	TGTGCCAGCAGCTTGGGGGACAGGGGGCTGTTGGACACTGAAGCTTTCTTT	CASSLGDRGLLDTEAFF
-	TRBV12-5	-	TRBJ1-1	TGTGCTAGTGGTTTGGCAAGAACACCCGCCACTGAAGCTTTCTTT	CASGLARTPATEAFF
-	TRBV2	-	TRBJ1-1	TGTGCCTTAAGACAGGCTGGAGCTTTCTTT	CALRQAGAFF
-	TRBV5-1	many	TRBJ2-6	TGCGCCAGCAGCTCGACCTTTAAGGGGGGGGCCGGGGCCAACGTCCTGACTTTC	CASSSTFKGGAGANVLTF
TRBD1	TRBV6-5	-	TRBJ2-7	TGTGCCAGCAGTTATCTGCCGGGACAGGGGAACTACGAGCAGTACTTC	CASSYLPGQGNYEQYF
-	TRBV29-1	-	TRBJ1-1	TGCAGCGTTGACATCCAGGGGACAACTAACACTGAAGCTTTCTTT	CSVDIQGTTNTEAFF
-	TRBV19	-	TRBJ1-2	TGTGCCAGTAGTAAAACAGTCCTCAACTATGGCTACACCTTC	CASSKTVLNYGYTF
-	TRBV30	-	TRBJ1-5	TGTGCCTGGAGTAGAGGGAGGGGGGCGAGGCAGCCCCAGCATTTT	CAWSRGRGARQPQHF
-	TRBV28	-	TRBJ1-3	TGTGCCAGCATATCGGGGGGCGGCTCTGGAAACACCATATATTTT	CASISGGGSGNTIYF
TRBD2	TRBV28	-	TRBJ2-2	TGTGCCAGCAGTTTACCGCTAGCGGGAGGGAAAACTACTAACACCGGGGAGCTGTTTTTT	CASSLPLAGGKTTNTGELFF
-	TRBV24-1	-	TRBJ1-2	TGTGCCACCAGTGATTCGGCAGGGCCTGGGTATGGCTACACCTTC	CATSDSAGPGYGYTF
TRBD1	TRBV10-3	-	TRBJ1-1	TGTGCCATCAGTGAGGCCCCCGGACAGGGGAACACTGAAGCTTTCTTT	CAISEAPGQGNTEAFF
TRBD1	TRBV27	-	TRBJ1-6	TGTGCCAGCAGTTCAAATGAACAGGGGGCGAGAGATTCACCCCTCCACTTT	CASSSNEQGARDSPLHF
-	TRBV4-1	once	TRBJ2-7	TGCGCCAGCAGCCAAGAATCCGGGCTAGCCGACGAGCAGTACTTC	CASSQESGLADEQYF
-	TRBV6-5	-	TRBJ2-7	TGTGCCAGCAGTTTCGGGATAGGCTACGAGCAGTACTTC	CASSFGIGYEQYF
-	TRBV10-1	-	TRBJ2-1	TGCGCCAGCAGTGAGAACCCCGGGAGTAACAATGAGCAGTTCTTC	CASSENPGSNNEQFF
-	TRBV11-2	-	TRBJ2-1	TGTGCCAGCAGCTTAACGAGAACCCCCCCGGGTGAGCAGTTCTTC	CASSLTRTPPGEQFF
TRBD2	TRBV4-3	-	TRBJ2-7	TGCGCCAGCAGCCCCTTCGCGGGGGGCTCCTACGAGCAGTACTTC	CASSPFAGGSYEQYF
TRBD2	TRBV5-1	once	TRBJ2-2	TGCGCCAGCAGCTTGGCCCCTCTCAGCGGGAGTGCGACCGGGGAGCTGTTTTTT	CASSLAPLSGSATGELFF
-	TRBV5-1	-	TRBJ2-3	TGCGCCAGCAGCTTGGCTGAGTCAGGGCGGACAGATACGCAGTATTTT	CASSLAESGRTDTQYF
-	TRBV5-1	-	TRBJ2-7	TGCGCCAGCAGCTTGGAGGGGGAATACGAGCAGTACTTC	CASSLEGEYEQYF
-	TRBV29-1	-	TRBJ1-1	TGCAGCGTTGAGCAGGGGACCATTTATGAAGCTTTCTTT	CSVEQGTIYEAFF
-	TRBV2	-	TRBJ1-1	TGTGCCAGCAGTCAAGGTGGGGGCCTCATGAACACTGAAGCTTTCTTT	CASSQGGGLMNTEAFF
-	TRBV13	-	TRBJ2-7	TGTGCCAGCAGCCCGGGTGCTTCCTACGAGCAGTACTTC	CASSPGASYEQYF
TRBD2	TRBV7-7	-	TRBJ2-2	TGTGCTAGCAGCTTTGGAGCGGGAGTGAATACCGGGGAGCTGTTTTTT	CASSFGAGVNTGELFF
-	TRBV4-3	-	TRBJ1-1	TGCGCCAGCAGCCAAGGTCCCGAGGGGAACACTGAAGCTTTCTTT	CASSQGPEGNTEAFF
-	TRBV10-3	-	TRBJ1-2	TGTGCCATCAGTGAGCCGGCCAGGGTGGGTCACTATGGCTACACCTTC	CAISEPARVGHYGYTF
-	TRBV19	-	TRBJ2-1	TGTGCCAGTAAGGGGAGGGGGAAAAGGAATGAGCAGTTCTTC	CASKGRGKRNEQFF
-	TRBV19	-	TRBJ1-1	TGTGCCAGTAGTGTCCTAGGGGTCACTGAAGCTTTCTTT	CASSVLGVTEAFF
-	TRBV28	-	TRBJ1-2	TGTGCCAGCAGTTTAACGGAGTATGGCTACACCTTC	CASSLTEYGYTF
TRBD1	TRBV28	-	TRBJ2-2	TGTGCCAGCCGGACAGGGCTTTACACCGGGGAGCTGTTTTTT	CASRTGLYTGELFF
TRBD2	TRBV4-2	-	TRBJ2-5	TGTGCCAGCAGCCAAGATAGACTAGCGGGAGAAGAGACCCAGTACTTC	CASSQDRLAGEETQYF
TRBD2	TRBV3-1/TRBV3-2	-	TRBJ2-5	TGTGCCAGCAGCCAACCCCCGGGACTAGCACCCAGAAGGGGAGAGACCCAGTACTTC	CASSQPPGLAPRRGETQYF
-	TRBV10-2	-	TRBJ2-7	TGCGCCAGCAGTGAGTCCGGGACATCCTTTAGGCAGTACTTC	CASSESGTSFRQYF
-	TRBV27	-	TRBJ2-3	TGTGCCAGCAGTTTCGAGGGGGGGCAGTTTTCCGATACGCAGTATTTT	CASSFEGGQFSDTQYF
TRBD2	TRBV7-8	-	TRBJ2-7	TGTGCCAGCAGCTTAGCCCTAGCGGGGAGAGCTCCTACGGGGGGCTACGAGCAGTACTTC	CASSLALAGRAPTGGYEQYF
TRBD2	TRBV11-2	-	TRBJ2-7	TGTGCCAGCAGCACCTGGACTAGCGGGAATTACGAGCAGTACTTC	CASSTWTSGNYEQYF
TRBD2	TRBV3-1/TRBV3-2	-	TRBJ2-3	TGTGCCAGCAGCCAAGGCCAACTAGCGTCAGATACGCAGTATTTT	CASSQGQLASDTQYF
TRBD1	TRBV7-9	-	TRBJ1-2	TGTGCCAGCAGCTTAGAAGGGACAGGGGGTGGCTACACCTTC	CASSLEGTGGGYTF
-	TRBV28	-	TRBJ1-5	TGTGCCAGCAGTTTACTTGAGGCAGATCAGCCCCAGCATTTT	CASSLLEADQPQHF
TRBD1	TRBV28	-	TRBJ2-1	TGTGCCAGCAGTTCGACAGGGCTGAATGAGCAGTTCTTC	CASSSTGLNEQFF
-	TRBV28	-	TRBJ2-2	TGTGCCAGCAAGACCGGGACTCTGAACACCGGGGAGCTGTTTTTT	CASKTGTLNTGELFF
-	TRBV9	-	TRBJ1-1	TGTGCCAGCAGCACCGGGAGCCTGAACACTGAAGCTTTCTTT	CASSTGSLNTEAFF
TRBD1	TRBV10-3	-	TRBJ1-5	TGTGCCATCAGTGACGGGGACAGGCTCTCCAATCAGCCCCAGCATTTT	CAISDGDRLSNQPQHF
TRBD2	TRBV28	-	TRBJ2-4	TGTGCCAGCACCACCTTCTCTGCGGGAGGGATCATTCAGTACTTC	CASTTFSAGGIIQYF
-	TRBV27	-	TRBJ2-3	TGTGCCAGCAGTTTAATCCGTGGCACAGATACGCAGTATTTT	CASSLIRGTDTQYF